This T cell receptor beta chain was profiled in a study of cytomegalovirus exposure and HLA in healthy donors. As for the study in general: Sequencing of about 179 million T cells in an earlier analysis found 120 million or so unique TCR beta sequences.

The primer mix had 60 Vbeta and 13 Jbeta primers. TCRdb keeps only in-frame clones here, not all; method: immunoSEQ multiplex PCR. This sample has approximately 180,000 clones, with about four fifths found just once. On this clone: The antigen remains unidentified.

Overall study results and limits: Presence/absence analysis assumed near-uniform sequencing depth across donors. With DRB1 most and HLA-C fewest, TCR association rates differed between HLA loci in a later analysis.

The sample comprised PBMCs. The TCR was taken from a man aged 18 to 29 in good health and CMV-seronegative.

DNA of the CDR3: TGTGCCAGCAGTTTAGTATTGCGGGAGGGCCTGGGTAATGAGCAGTTCTTC. It translates to CASSLVLREGLGNEQFF. The chain combines TRBV27 with TRBJ2-1, with 9 bases lining up with TRBD2. The CDR3 is made up of 17 amino acids. The trim removed 2 bases at V and 7 bases at J, leaving 12 bases unmatched. Germline values: CDR1 MNHEY, CDR2 SMNVEV (reference sequence).